Listed here is a single T cell receptor (beta chain). Its antigen is unidentified. This specimen belongs to a study of regulatory T cells in long-lasting Graves disease. Looking at the study overall: Over 5 years of antithyroid drugs plus positive TSH receptor antibodies defined persistent Graves' disease.

Study-level points and caveats: There was favoring of TRBV28, TRBJ1-2 and TRBJ2-5 in persistent disease.

The sample's time point: persistent/refractory GD, antithyroid drugs over 5 years with positive TRAb. After RNA was extracted from PBMCs, the TCR library was made from it. Libraries of TCR beta came from iRepertoire HTBI primers plus Arm-PCR of CDR3 regions. MiXCR, applied by TCRdb to the multiplex PCR reads, yields one record per CDR3 protein. The sample carries 300,000 to 500,000 distinct CDR3 sequences, less than 25% recorded once. The CDR3 contains 15 residues. Deletions cut 3 bases from V and 4 bases from J, with 12 bases between. Per germline, CDR1 SGHTA and CDR2 FQGNSA. The J gene is TRBJ2-2, the V gene TRBV7-2; D remains ambiguous. The specimen was peripheral blood mononuclear cells (PBMCs), collected when the disease was refractory, from a patient treated with antithyroid drugs. This clonotype originated in a female donor with Graves disease. The CDR3 sequence is CASSLDATITGELFF. CDR3 coding DNA: TGTGCCAGCAGCTTGGACGCAACTATCACCGGGGAGCTGTTTTTT.